The entry that follows covers one T cell receptor (beta chain) sequence. These data belong to a study of identical twins. TCRdb passed the 5' RACE reads through MiXCR, listing each CDR3 protein once. The data show 500,000 to 600,000 distinct CDR3 sequences, around 20% seen once. V lost 4 bases and J lost 0; bases outside the gene matches: 7. The CDR3 extends over 17 amino acids. CDR1 is LGHNA and CDR2 is YSLEER in the germline V gene. This same sample was also part of a study on T cells expressing NK-cell markers.

The source of this sequence is a woman under 30 in good health. Specimen: CD4+ T cells sorted from blood. V is TRBV4-3 and J is TRBJ2-1; 9 positions match TRBD2. In DNA, the CDR3 is TGCGCCAGCAGCCCAGAACCTAGCGGGGTCTCCTACAATGAGCAGTTCTTC. Residues: CASSPEPSGVSYNEQFF.